These 9 T cell receptor beta chains originate from one sample sequenced in a study of identical twins. TCRdb re-called the 5' RACE reads with MiXCR, one entry per CDR3 protein. There are 500,000 to 600,000 distinct CDR3 sequences in the sample; 22% occur only once, and 0.8% to 1% lies in the top ten. Separately, the same data were catalogued under a study of T cells expressing NK-cell markers.

The sequenced material came from CD4+ T cells sorted from blood. Every receptor here comes from a woman aged 18-29 years in good health.

The chain uses TRBV7-3 and TRBJ2-2, with a possible D match to TRBD1 (5 bases). The V end was cut by 2 bases, the J end by 8 bases, with 12 bases between. The CDR3 is made up of 14 amino acids. Germline-derived CDR1 and CDR2 are SGHTA and FQGTGA. The CDR3 DNA follows: TGTGCCAGCAGCTTAGGGGCCGCCTCGGGGGAGCTGTTTTTT. This sequence encodes CASSLGAASGELFF. The whole variable domain, filled in from reference TRBV7-3 and TRBJ2-2, reads GAGVSQTPSNKVTEKGKYVELRCDPISGHTALYWYRQSLGQGPEFLIYFQGTGAADDSGLPNDRFFAVRPEGSVSTLKIQRTERGDSAVYLCASSLGAASGELFFGEGSRLTVL.

This clonotype has just a few counts. The genes are TRBV12-3 or TRBV12-4 and TRBJ1-5, with D uncertain. Trimming took off 3 bases at V and 2 bases at J, with 14 bases between the two ends. There are 16 residues in the CDR3. The CDR3 DNA sequence: TGTGCCAGCAGTTTCTCCGCCAATGGACGCAATCAGCCCCAGCATTTT. Translating it yields CASSFSANGRNQPQHF.

The V gene is TRBV10-3, the J gene TRBJ2-3, with D possibly TRBD1 on 6 matching bases. Per the germline V gene, CDR1 is ENHRY and CDR2 is SYGVKD. The CDR3 contains 15 residues. V was clipped by 4 bases and J by 2 bases, with 13 bases between them. In DNA form, the CDR3 reads TGTGCCATCAGTGCCCAACGGGACAACACAGATACGCAGTATTTT. It encodes CAISAQRDNTDTQYF.

A few counts support this clonotype. V and J are TRBV20-1 and TRBJ1-5, with D possibly matching TRBD1 (5 bases). CDR1 and CDR2 from the germline V gene are DFQATT and SNEGSKA (reference sequence). V was pared by 5 bases and J by 4 bases, with 15 bases between. There are 14 residues in the CDR3. CDR3 bases: TGCAGTGCTCATGAAGGGACGATGAATCAGCCCCAGCATTTT. Translated: CSAHEGTMNQPQHF.

The rearrangement uses TRBV7-2 and TRBJ2-7; no reliable D call. V gave up 0 bases and J gave up 6 bases, with 15 bases separating them. CDR3 size: 15 residues. CDR1 is SGHTA, CDR2 FQGNSA, per germline. Written as DNA, the CDR3 is TGTGCCAGCAGCTTAGCGGGTCCTAGTTTGGGCGAGCAGTACTTC. Residues: CASSLAGPSLGEQYF.

The V and J genes are TRBV11-2 and TRBJ2-3; D may be TRBD1 (5 bases). Germline V gives CDR1 SGHAT, CDR2 FQNNGV. The CDR3 contains 17 residues. V dropped 0 bases and J dropped 0 bases, with 13 bases sitting between them. The CDR3 loop is CASSLDRQLISTDTQYF. DNA for the CDR3: TGTGCCAGCAGCTTAGATCGACAGCTGATTAGCACAGATACGCAGTATTTT.

This clonotype occurred many times. The chain recombines TRBV20-1 with TRBJ2-3; D remains unclear. Per germline, CDR1 DFQATT and CDR2 SNEGSKA (reference sequence). Trimming removed 2 bases from V and 2 bases from J, with 8 bases in between. CDR3 length: 13 residues. The CDR3 sequence is CSARSADTDTQYF. In DNA form, the CDR3 reads TGCAGTGCTAGATCGGCGGACACAGATACGCAGTATTTT.

V usage is TRBV5-1 and J usage is TRBJ2-7; TRBD1 matches 7 bases. This CDR3 is 15 amino acids long. V lost 4 bases to trimming and J lost 4 bases; unmatched junction nucleotides: 11. Germline V gene data show CDR1 as SGHRS and CDR2 as YFSETQ. The CDR3 here is CASSMRTGKTYEQYF. CDR3 nucleotide sequence: TGCGCCAGCAGCATGCGGACAGGAAAGACTTACGAGCAGTACTTC.

This clonotype was picked up a small number of times. As DNA, the CDR3 is TGCGCCAGCAGCCAAGGACTAGCGGGCGCATTCGAGCAGTACTTC. Translated, it gives CASSQGLAGAFEQYF. The chain combines TRBV4-1 with TRBJ2-7; 10 nucleotides agree with TRBD2. The CDR3 runs 15 residues. With 1 base clipped from V and 6 bases from J, the junction kept 6 bases outside the gene matches. The germline gives CDR1 MGHRA, CDR2 YSYEKL.